This T cell receptor (beta chain) was captured by sequencing in a study of blood T cell repertoires in COVID-19 (dated by TCRdb to the early 2020s). Notes on the research overall: Samples covering the acute and convalescent phases of COVID-19 were provided by collaborators in the United States, Italy and Spain. The material from the prospective study consisted of cDNA or gDNA derived from T cells, B-cell-depleted T cells, or PBMCs. The dataset comprised deeply sampled blood TCRbeta repertoires from subjects exposed to, actively infected with, or recovered from COVID-19. The repertoires were released in a freely available public database meant as a resource for research on the immune response to SARS-CoV-2. Samples were obtained from the ongoing ImmuneRACE study (first 160 participants) and from 950 to 1,500 subjects provided by 6 global collaborators. Sample metadata almost always included a de-identified subject ID, COVID-19 status, age in years and sex. HLA class I and class II types, where available, came from metadata supplied by the sample provider rather than from assay-based typing.

Overall results and qualifications from the work: The amount of clinical and demographic metadata varied by source and participant and was provided uncurated.

Whole blood was collected in K2EDTA tubes by collaborating institutions according to the institutions' own protocols. Collaborator samples were shipped for TCRbeta analysis as frozen whole blood, isolated PBMCs, or DNA extracted from either sample type. On this clone itself: Its antigen is not yet known. Base qualities are not at hand, and no much larger clone is one base apart.

TCRbeta CDR3 regions were amplified from genomic DNA by means of the immunoSEQ Assay, a bias-controlled multiplex PCR. The authors' pipeline ran thus. The number of nucleated cells in each sample was estimated by amplification of reference gene primers within the assay. Sequence reads were collapsed and filtered to measure the absolute abundance of every unique TCRbeta CDR3 rearrangement. For each sample, productive Simpson clonality was calculated as the square root of Simpson's diversity index across productive rearrangements. TCRdb stores this immuneACCESS table with in-frame sequences only. Part of the clones is absent; in the studies checked, under half of the shortfall reflects unresolved V genes, and no reason is known for the rest. V, J and clone size derive from that table, while D and trimming were established from the DNA sequence. The sample table holds approximately 280,000 clones, of which 70% to 90% were seen once. More than 7.5% of the sample belongs to the ten largest clones.

Sequencing input: peripheral blood. This TCR derives from a man in his late teens or twenties with active or convalescent COVID-19.

DNA sequence: TGCGCCAGCAGCCAACGGTTTAACTCTGGGGCCAACGTCCTGACTTTC. This gives the protein CASSQRFNSGANVLTF. This chain is built from TRBV4-1 and TRBJ2-6, with the D gene not clear enough to name. The CDR3 holds 16 amino acids from the cysteine to the phenylalanine. Kept here is only the CDR3 DNA, which spans 48 bases and is read in frame from base 1. V was cut back by 2 bases and J by 0 bases, leaving a gap of 8 bases between them. The germline V gene encodes CDR1 MGHRA and CDR2 YSYEKL.